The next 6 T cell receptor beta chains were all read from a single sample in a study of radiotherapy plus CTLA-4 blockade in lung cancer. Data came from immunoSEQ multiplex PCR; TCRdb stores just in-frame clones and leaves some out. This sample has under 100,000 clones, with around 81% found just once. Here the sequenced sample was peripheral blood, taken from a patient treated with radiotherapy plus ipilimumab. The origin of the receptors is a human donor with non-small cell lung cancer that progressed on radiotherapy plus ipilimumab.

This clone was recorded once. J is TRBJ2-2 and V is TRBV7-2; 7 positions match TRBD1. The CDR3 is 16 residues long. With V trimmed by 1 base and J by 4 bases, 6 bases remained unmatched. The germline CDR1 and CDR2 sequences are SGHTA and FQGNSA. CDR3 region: CASSLGYYRGTGELFF. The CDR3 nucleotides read TGTGCCAGCAGCTTAGGATATTACAGGGGCACCGGGGAGCTGTTTTTT.

The CDR3, as DNA: TGCGCCAGCAGCTTGGCTGACCAAGGGGACACCATATATTTT. It encodes CASSLADQGDTIYF. The V and J genes are TRBV5-1 and TRBJ1-3; maybe TRBD1 (5 bases). The V and J ends lost 0 bases and 8 bases respectively, with 12 bases between them. CDR1 is SGHRS, CDR2 YFSETQ, per germline. The CDR3 length is 14 residues.

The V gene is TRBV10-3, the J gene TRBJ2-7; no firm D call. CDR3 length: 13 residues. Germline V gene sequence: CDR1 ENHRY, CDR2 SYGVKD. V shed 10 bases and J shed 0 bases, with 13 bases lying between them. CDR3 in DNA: TGTGCCACCCTGGACGCTAGCTCCTACGAGCAGTACTTC. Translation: CATLDASSYEQYF.

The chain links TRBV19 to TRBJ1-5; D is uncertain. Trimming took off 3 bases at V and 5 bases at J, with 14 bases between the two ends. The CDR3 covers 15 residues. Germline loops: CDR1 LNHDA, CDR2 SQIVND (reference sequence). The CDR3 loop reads CASSIRDLRDQPQHF. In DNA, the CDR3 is TGTGCCAGTAGTATTAGGGATTTAAGGGATCAGCCCCAGCATTTT.

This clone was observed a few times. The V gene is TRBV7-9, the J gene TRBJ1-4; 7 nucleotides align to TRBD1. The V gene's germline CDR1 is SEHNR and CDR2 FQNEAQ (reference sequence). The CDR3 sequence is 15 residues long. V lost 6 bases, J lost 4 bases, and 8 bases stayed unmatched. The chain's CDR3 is CASSRGTAVNEKLFF. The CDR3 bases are TGTGCCAGCAGTCGGGGGACAGCGGTTAATGAAAAACTGTTTTTT.

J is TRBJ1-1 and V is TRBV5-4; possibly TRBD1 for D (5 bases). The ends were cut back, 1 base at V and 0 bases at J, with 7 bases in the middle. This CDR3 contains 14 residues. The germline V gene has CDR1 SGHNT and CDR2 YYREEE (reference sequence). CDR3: CASSLQGMNTEAFF. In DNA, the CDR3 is TGTGCCAGCAGCTTGCAGGGTATGAACACTGAAGCTTTCTTT.